The 13 T cell receptor beta chains reported below all come from one sample, sequenced in a study of regulatory T cells in long-lasting Graves disease. For TCR beta, libraries came from iRepertoire HTBI primers and Arm-PCR of CDR3 regions. Each CDR3 protein is one row after TCRdb ran MiXCR on the multiplex PCR reads. The sample has a few hundred thousand distinct CDR3 sequences; 20% are singletons. Noted time point: newly diagnosed GD, antithyroid drugs for less than 3 months. Scientists built the TCR library using RNA that was extracted from PBMCs. Specimen: peripheral blood mononuclear cells (PBMCs), collected at new diagnosis, from a patient treated with antithyroid drugs. The receptors shown here come from a female donor with Graves disease.

This clonotype appeared a few times. One junction end does not reproduce the germline sequence, and a read error may be involved. The chain joins TRBV7-2 to TRBJ2-3, with 7 bases aligning to TRBD2. The germline V gene has CDR1 SGHTA and CDR2 FQGNSA. The CDR3 extends over 16 amino acids. CDR3 in amino acids: CASSRTPGGLTGTQYF. In DNA, the CDR3 is TGTGCCAGCAGCAGAACTCCGGGAGGACTCACAGGTACGCAGTATTTT. Supplemented by reference TRBV7-2 and TRBJ2-3, the full variable domain reads GAGVSQSPSNKVTEKGKDVELRCDPISGHTALYWYRQSLGQGLEFLIYFQGNSAPDKSGLPSDRFSAERTGGSVSTLTIQRTQQEDSAVYLCASSRTPGGLTGTQYFGPGTRLTVL.

There are many counts of this clonotype. The J gene is TRBJ2-1, the V gene TRBV20-1; D gene uncertain. The CDR3 length is 13 residues. The germline V gene encodes CDR1 DFQATT and CDR2 SNEGSKA (reference sequence). Trimming pared 6 bases from V and 10 bases from J, leaving 19 bases between. The CDR3 nucleotides read TGCAGTGCCCTTGTTCCCCGGTCCGGGGAGCAGTTCTTC. Protein product: CSALVPRSGEQFF.

This clonotype was seen many times. This chain links TRBV12-3 or TRBV12-4 with TRBJ1-1; 9 bases align to TRBD1. The CDR3 sequence is 14 residues long. With 3 bases clipped from V and 6 bases from J, the junction kept 5 bases outside the gene matches. The CDR3 DNA follows: TGTGCCAGCAGTTTGGGACAGGGTTACTCTGAAGCTTTCTTT. This codes for CASSLGQGYSEAFF.

This clonotype was picked up a small number of times. The rearrangement uses TRBV20-1 and TRBJ2-1, with 14 bases fitting TRBD2. The trim removed 6 bases at V and 7 bases at J, leaving 2 bases unmatched. From germline, CDR1 is DFQATT and CDR2 SNEGSKA (reference sequence). The CDR3 is 13 residues long. DNA of the CDR3: TGCAGTGCCTGGACTAGCGGGAGGAATGAGCAGTTCTTC. Translated: CSAWTSGRNEQFF.

This clonotype was seen repeatedly, ten times or more. This chain connects TRBV14 to TRBJ2-5; the match to TRBD2 covers 10 bases. The CDR3 extends over 17 amino acids. In germline, CDR1 is SGHDN, CDR2 FVKESK. V lost 1 base to trimming and J lost 5 bases; unmatched junction nucleotides: 10. This chain's CDR3 is CASSQGTSGGVRETQYF. CDR3 bases: TGTGCCAGCAGCCAAGGGACTAGCGGAGGAGTTCGCGAGACCCAGTACTTC.

This clonotype was seen ten or more times. The rearrangement uses TRBV5-1 and TRBJ2-3, with 9 bases fitting TRBD2. The germline gives CDR1 SGHRS, CDR2 YFSETQ. With V trimmed by 6 bases and J by 1 base, 9 bases remained unmatched. CDR3 length equals 16 residues. The chain's CDR3 is CASTGTSGLGTDTQYF. The DNA for the CDR3 is TGCGCCAGCACAGGAACTAGCGGGCTTGGCACAGATACGCAGTATTTT.

To note about this clonotype: A read error may explain this, as a much larger clone is one base away. The rearrangement links TRBV18 to TRBJ1-2, with TRBD1 matching 7 bases. The CDR3 spans 13 residues. Per germline, CDR1 KGHSH and CDR2 LQKENI. The CDR3 DNA is TGTGCCAGCGCACCCGTCAGGGGGGATGGCTACACCTTC. It translates to CASAPVRGDGYTF.

A word on this clonotype: This likely came from a read error, as a far larger clone is one base away. The genes are TRBV5-1 and TRBJ2-5, with a weak D call TRBD1 (6 bases). The CDR3 spans 14 residues. Deletions cut 3 bases from V and 11 bases from J, with 20 bases between. CDR1 and CDR2 from the germline V gene are SGHRS and YFSETQ. For the CDR3, the DNA is TGCGCCAGCAGCTCCCGGACAGACTACAATGAGCAGTACTTC. Residues: CASSSRTDYNEQYF.

Many counts were recorded for this clonotype. This rearrangement joins TRBV7-9 to TRBJ2-7; 9 nucleotides agree with TRBD1. The CDR3 is made up of 15 amino acids. Germline loops: CDR1 SEHNR, CDR2 FQNEAQ (reference sequence). After removal of 1 base from V and 9 bases from J, the junction contained 10 bases not matched to a gene. The DNA for the CDR3 is TGTGCCAGCAGCTTAGAGGGACAGGGACGAGGTGGGCAGTACTTC. It is translated as CASSLEGQGRGGQYF.

This clonotype appeared many times. The chain couples TRBV12-3 or TRBV12-4 to TRBJ2-3; D remains unclear. The CDR3 runs 13 residues. Trimming pared 3 bases from V and 4 bases from J, leaving 8 bases between. CDR3 sequence: CASSFQDSDTQYF. Written as DNA, the CDR3 is TGTGCCAGCAGTTTTCAAGATTCAGATACGCAGTATTTT.

The chain is built from TRBV7-2 and TRBJ2-7; 9 bases align to TRBD1. The CDR3 loop spans 14 amino acids. V lost 6 bases to trimming and J lost 5 bases; unmatched junction nucleotides: 8. Germline V lookup: CDR1 SGHTA, CDR2 FQGNSA. The DNA for the CDR3 is TGTGCCAGCAGGAGGGACAGGGATGATCACGAGCAGTACTTC. Its translation: CASRRDRDDHEQYF.

This clonotype occurred many times. The rearrangement uses TRBV2 and TRBJ1-2; possible D gene TRBD1, 5 bases. V shed 6 bases and J shed 2 bases, with 16 bases lying between them. CDR1 SNHLY and CDR2 FYNNEI come from the germline V gene. The CDR3 totals 15 residues. The CDR3 DNA reads as TGTGCCAGCAGGGGAAGGGACCCTACAAACTATGGCTACACCTTC. This sequence encodes CASRGRDPTNYGYTF.

This clonotype was recorded at least ten times. The V gene is TRBV7-9, the J gene TRBJ2-7; perhaps TRBD2 as D (7 bases). CDR3 size: 16 residues. With 5 bases removed from V and 2 bases from J, the gap between germline ends came to 19 bases. CDR1 is SEHNR, CDR2 FQNEAQ, per germline (reference sequence). The DNA for the CDR3 is TGTGCCAGCAGCCCCTTGAAGGGGGGGGGCACCTACGAGCAGTACTTC. It specifies CASSPLKGGGTYEQYF.